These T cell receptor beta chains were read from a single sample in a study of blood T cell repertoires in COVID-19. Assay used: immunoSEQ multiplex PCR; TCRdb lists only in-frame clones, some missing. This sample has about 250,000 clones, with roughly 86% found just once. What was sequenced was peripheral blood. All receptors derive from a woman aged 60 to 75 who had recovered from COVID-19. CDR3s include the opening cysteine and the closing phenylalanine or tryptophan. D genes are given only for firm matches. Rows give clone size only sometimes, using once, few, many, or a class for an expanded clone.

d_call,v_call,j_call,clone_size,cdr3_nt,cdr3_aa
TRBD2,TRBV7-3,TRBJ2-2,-,TGTGCCAGCAGCCCCGGGACTACGGGCCGGGAGCTGTTTTTT,CASSPGTTGRELFF
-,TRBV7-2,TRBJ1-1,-,TGTGCCAGCAGCTCATCAGGGGCTCGGCCTGAAGCTTTCTTT,CASSSSGARPEAFF
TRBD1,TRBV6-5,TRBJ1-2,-,TGTGCCAGCAAAGGGGGCGCAGGGGGCAACTATGGCTACACCTTC,CASKGGAGGNYGYTF
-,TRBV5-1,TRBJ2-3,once,TGCGCCAGCAGCCCCACAATCACAGATACGCAGTATTTT,CASSPTITDTQYF
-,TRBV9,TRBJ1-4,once,TGTGCCAGCAGCGTAGGTACAGGGCCGAATGAAAAACTGTTTTTT,CASSVGTGPNEKLFF
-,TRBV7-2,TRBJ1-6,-,TGTGCCAGCAGCTTAGATGGGGGCGCGGTTGTTTCACCCCTCCACTTT,CASSLDGGAVVSPLHF
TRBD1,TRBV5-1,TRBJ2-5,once,TGCGCCAGCAGCTTGGGGGGACAGGGGCAAGAAGAGACCCAGTACTTC,CASSLGGQGQEETQYF
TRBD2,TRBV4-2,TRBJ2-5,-,TGTGCCAGCAGCCAAGTCCTCTTACTAGCGGGGGAAGAGACCCAGTACTTC,CASSQVLLLAGEETQYF
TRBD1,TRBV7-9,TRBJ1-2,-,TGTGCCAGCAGGGGACAGATCTATGGCTACACCTTC,CASRGQIYGYTF
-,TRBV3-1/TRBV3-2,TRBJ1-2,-,TGTGCCAGCAGCCTTTACCGGGGGGATGACTACACCTTC,CASSLYRGDDYTF
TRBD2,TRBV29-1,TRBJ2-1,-,TGCAGTGGCGCCGGGCTAGCGGGGGGCAATGAGCAGTTCTTC,CSGAGLAGGNEQFF
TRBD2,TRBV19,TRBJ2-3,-,TGTGCCAGTAGTATCGATAGCGGGGACGGCCGCTCGCAGTATTTT,CASSIDSGDGRSQYF
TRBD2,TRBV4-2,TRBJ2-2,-,TGTGCCAGCAGCCTCGAACTCCCAGCGGGGGGGAACACCGGGGAGCTGTTTTTT,CASSLELPAGGNTGELFF
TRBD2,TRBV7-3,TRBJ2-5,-,TGTGCCAGCAGCCCCGGGGCAAGCGGGGGGGTCGTATACCAAGAGACCCAGTACTTC,CASSPGASGGVVYQETQYF
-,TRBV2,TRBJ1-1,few,TGTGCCAGCAGGCGGGGAGAGAACACTGAAGCTTTCTTT,CASRRGENTEAFF
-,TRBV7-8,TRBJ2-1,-,TGTGCCAGCAGCTTAGCGATCCTACAGGGATACAATGAGCAGTTCTTC,CASSLAILQGYNEQFF
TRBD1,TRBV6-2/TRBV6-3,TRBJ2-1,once,TGTGCCAGCAGTCTATGGGGGACAGGATCCTACAATGAGCAGTTCTTC,CASSLWGTGSYNEQFF
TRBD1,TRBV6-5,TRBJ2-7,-,TGTGCCAGCAGCCTAAGGGACAGGGACGAGCAGTACTTC,CASSLRDRDEQYF
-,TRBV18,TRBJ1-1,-,TGTGCCAGCCGTCGGTCGGACACTGAAGCTTTCTTT,CASRRSDTEAFF
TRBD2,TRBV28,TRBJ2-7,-,TGTGCCAGCAGGTTAGCGGGGGGCTCCTACTACGAGCAGTACTTC,CASRLAGGSYYEQYF
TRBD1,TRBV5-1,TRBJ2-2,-,TGCGCCAGCAGCTCGCCGGGACAGGGGAATGGGGAGCTGTTTTTT,CASSSPGQGNGELFF
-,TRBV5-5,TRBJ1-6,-,TGTGCCAGCAGCCCACGGGATTTAAGAAGGGATTCACCCCTCCACTTT,CASSPRDLRRDSPLHF
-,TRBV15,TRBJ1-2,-,TGTGCCACCAGCAGAGACAGGGGTGGGTACTATGGCTACACCTTC,CATSRDRGGYYGYTF
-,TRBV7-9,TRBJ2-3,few,TGTGCCAGCAGCCTAGGGGGAGACACAGATACGCAGTATTTT,CASSLGGDTDTQYF
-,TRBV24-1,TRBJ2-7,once,TGTGCCACCAGTGACCCGGCGGGCTACGAGCAGTACTTC,CATSDPAGYEQYF
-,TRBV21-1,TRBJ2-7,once,TGTGCCAGCATCCTCCACAGGGCAACCTACGAGCAGTACTTC,CASILHRATYEQYF
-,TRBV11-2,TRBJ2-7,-,TGTGCCAGCAGCTTTAGGGGGGGCGACGAGCAGTACTTC,CASSFRGGDEQYF
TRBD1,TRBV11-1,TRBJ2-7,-,TGTGCCAGCAGCTTAGGCTCTGGACAGGATGCCTACGAGCAGTACTTC,CASSLGSGQDAYEQYF
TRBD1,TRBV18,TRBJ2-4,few,TGTGCCAGCTCATCGCAACAGGGGGCCAAAAACATTCAGTACTTC,CASSSQQGAKNIQYF
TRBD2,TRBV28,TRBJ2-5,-,TGTGCCAGCAGTTCGCGGGGGTTGGGAGAGACCCAGTACTTC,CASSSRGLGETQYF
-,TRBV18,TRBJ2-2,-,TGTGCCAGCTCACCATGGGCGGGGGCCACCGGGGAGCTGTTTTTT,CASSPWAGATGELFF
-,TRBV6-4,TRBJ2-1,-,TGTGCCAGCAGTGACTCGGAAGTAGGGGCTAATGAGCAGTTCTTC,CASSDSEVGANEQFF
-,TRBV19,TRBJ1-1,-,TGTGCCAGTAGTACAAACACACAGGGTCCGGCTTTCTTT,CASSTNTQGPAFF
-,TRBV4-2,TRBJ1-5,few,TGTGCCAGCAGCCGCGCCCCTACCGCGAATCAGCCCCAGCATTTT,CASSRAPTANQPQHF
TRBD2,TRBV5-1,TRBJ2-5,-,TGCGCCAGCAGTACAGCGGGGGCATTCGGAGAGACCCAGTACTTC,CASSTAGAFGETQYF
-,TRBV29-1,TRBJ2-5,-,TGCAGCGTTGAATCCCGGTTGCGGCGAGAGACCCAGTACTTC,CSVESRLRRETQYF
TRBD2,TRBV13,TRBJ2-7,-,TGTGCCAGCAGCTCTAGCGGGGGCATCTACGAGCAGTACTTC,CASSSSGGIYEQYF
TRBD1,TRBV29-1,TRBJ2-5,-,TGCAGCGCTAACAGGGGGTCGGGCATAATAGAAGAGACCCAGTACTTC,CSANRGSGIIEETQYF
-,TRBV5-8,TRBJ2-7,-,TGTGCCAGCAGCTCAACTTTCTCTACCTACGAGCAGTACTTC,CASSSTFSTYEQYF
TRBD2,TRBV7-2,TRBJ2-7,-,TGTGCCAGCAGGTGGACTAGCGGGGGGCCCTTCATCTTC,CASRWTSGGPFIF